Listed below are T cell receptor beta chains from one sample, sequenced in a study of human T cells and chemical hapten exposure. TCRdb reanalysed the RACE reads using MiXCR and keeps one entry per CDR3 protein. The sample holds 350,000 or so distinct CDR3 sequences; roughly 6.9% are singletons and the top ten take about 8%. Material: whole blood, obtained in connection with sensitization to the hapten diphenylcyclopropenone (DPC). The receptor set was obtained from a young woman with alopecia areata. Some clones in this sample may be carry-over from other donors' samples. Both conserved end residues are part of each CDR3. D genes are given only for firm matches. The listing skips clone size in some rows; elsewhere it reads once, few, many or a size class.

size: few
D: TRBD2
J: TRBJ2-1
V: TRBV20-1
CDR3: CSARDSAGGYNEQFF
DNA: TGCAGTGCTAGAGATTCAGCGGGGGGGTACAATGAGCAGTTCTTC

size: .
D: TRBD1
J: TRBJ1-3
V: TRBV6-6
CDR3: CAISGGSSGNTIYF
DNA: TGTGCCATCTCAGGGGGTAGCTCTGGAAACACCATATATTTT

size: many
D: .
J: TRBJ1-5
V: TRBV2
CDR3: CASNDRGASGNQPQHF
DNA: TGTGCCAGCAACGATCGGGGGGCAAGTGGCAATCAGCCCCAGCATTTT

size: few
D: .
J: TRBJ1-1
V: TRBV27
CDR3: CASSLASGSDRTIEAFF
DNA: TGTGCCAGCAGTCTCGCTTCAGGTTCGGACCGAACGATTGAAGCTTTCTTT

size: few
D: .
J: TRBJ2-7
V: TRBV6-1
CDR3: CASSEGGFRDEQYF
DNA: TGTGCCAGCAGTGAAGGGGGGTTCAGGGACGAGCAGTACTTC

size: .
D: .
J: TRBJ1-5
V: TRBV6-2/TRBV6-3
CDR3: CASAGANSNQPQHF
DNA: TGTGCCAGTGCAGGGGCAAATAGCAATCAGCCCCAGCATTTT

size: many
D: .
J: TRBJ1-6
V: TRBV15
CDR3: CATSRDFSRGAGSPLHF
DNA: TGTGCCACCAGCAGAGATTTCAGCCGGGGGGCGGGTTCACCCCTCCACTTT

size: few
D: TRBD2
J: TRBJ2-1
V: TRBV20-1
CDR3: CSARDSVVLAGGPRDEQFF
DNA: TGCAGTGCTAGGGATTCCGTCGTACTAGCGGGGGGGCCAAGGGATGAGCAGTTCTTC

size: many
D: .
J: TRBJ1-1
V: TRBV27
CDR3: CASSGTALNTEAFF
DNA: TGTGCCAGCAGTGGGACGGCGCTCAACACTGAAGCTTTCTTT

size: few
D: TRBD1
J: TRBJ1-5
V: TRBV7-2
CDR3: CASSRMGQYNQPQHF
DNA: TGTGCCAGCAGCCGCATGGGACAGTACAATCAGCCCCAGCATTTT

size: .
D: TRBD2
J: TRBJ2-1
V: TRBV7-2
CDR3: CAGARTSGPYNEQFF
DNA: TGTGCCGGGGCCCGGACTAGCGGGCCTTACAATGAGCAGTTCTTC

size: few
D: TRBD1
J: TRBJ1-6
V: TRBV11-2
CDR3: CASSLEGGLSNSPLHF
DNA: TGTGCCAGCAGCTTAGAAGGGGGCTTGAGTAATTCACCCCTCCACTTT

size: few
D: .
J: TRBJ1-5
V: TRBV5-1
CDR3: CASRLDTGLGQPQHF
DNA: TGCGCCAGCAGGTTGGACACAGGGTTAGGACAGCCCCAGCATTTT

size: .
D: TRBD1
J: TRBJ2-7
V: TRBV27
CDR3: CASSYAGTGESSAYEQYF
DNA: TGTGCCAGCAGTTATGCAGGGACAGGGGAGTCTAGCGCCTACGAGCAGTACTTC

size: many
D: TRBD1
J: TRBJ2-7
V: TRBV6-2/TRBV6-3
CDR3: CASSYSRTGVYEQYF
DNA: TGTGCCAGCAGTTACTCCCGGACAGGGGTCTACGAGCAGTACTTC

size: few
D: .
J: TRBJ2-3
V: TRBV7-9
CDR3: CASRGSNPTDTQYF
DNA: TGTGCCAGCAGGGGGAGTAACCCCACAGATACGCAGTATTTT

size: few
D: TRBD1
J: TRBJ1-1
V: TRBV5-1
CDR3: CASSPTGGLGTEAFF
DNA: TGCGCCAGCAGCCCGACAGGGGGCTTGGGCACTGAAGCTTTCTTT

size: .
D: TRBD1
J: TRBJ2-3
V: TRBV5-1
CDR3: CASSSTGGQYF
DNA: TGCGCCAGCAGCTCGACAGGGGGGCAGTATTTT

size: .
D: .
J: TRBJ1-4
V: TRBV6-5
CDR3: CATMSTPQGLGEKLFF
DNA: TGTGCCACAATGTCGACACCACAGGGCCTTGGGGAAAAACTGTTTTTT

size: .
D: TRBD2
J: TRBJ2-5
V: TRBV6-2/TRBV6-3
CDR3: CASRPGGVVAQYF
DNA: TGTGCCAGCAGGCCCGGGGGGGTAGTGGCCCAGTACTTC

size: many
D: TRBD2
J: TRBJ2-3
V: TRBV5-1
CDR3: CASQWGGSRTDTQYF
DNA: TGCGCCAGCCAATGGGGGGGAAGTCGCACAGATACGCAGTATTTT

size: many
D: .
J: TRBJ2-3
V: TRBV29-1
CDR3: CSGGGNTDTQYF
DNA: TGCAGCGGTGGTGGCAACACAGATACGCAGTATTTT

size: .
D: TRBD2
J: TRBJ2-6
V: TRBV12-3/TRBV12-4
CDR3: CASSYYGGTNSGANVLTF
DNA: TGTGCCAGCAGTTACTACGGGGGGACCAACTCTGGGGCCAACGTCCTGACTTTC

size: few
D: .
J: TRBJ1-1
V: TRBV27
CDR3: CASSPVREKDTEAFF
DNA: TGTGCCAGCAGCCCCGTCAGGGAGAAGGACACTGAAGCTTTCTTT

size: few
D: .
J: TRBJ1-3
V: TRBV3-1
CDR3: CASSQEEGTIYF
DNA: TGTGCCAGCAGCCAAGAGGAGGGAACCATATATTTT

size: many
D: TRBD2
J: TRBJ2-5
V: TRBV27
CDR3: CASSSFRTSGGRPFQETQYF
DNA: TGTGCCAGCAGTAGCTTCCGGACTAGCGGGGGGAGGCCCTTCCAAGAGACCCAGTACTTC

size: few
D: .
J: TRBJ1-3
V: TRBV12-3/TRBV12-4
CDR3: CASSLGGFYSGNTIYF
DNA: TGTGCCAGCAGTTTAGGGGGCTTCTACTCTGGAAACACCATATATTTT

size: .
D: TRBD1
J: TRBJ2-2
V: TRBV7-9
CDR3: CASSWTGGDTGELFF
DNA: TGTGCCAGCAGTTGGACAGGGGGAGACACCGGGGAGCTGTTTTTT

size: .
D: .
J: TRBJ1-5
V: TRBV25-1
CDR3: CASSGQGKWQPQHF
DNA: TGTGCCAGCAGTGGGCAGGGCAAGTGGCAGCCCCAGCATTTT

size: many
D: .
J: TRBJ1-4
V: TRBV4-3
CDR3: CASSQDPARNEKLFF
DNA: TGCGCCAGCAGCCAAGATCCGGCGAGAAATGAAAAACTGTTTTTT

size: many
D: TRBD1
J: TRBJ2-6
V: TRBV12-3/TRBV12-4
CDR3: CASSSDRVFSGANVLTF
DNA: TGTGCCAGCAGCAGTGACAGGGTATTCTCTGGGGCCAACGTCCTGACTTTC

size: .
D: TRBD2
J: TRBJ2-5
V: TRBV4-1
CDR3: CASSQEGTSWTQYF
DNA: TGCGCCAGCAGCCAAGAGGGGACTAGTTGGACCCAGTACTTC

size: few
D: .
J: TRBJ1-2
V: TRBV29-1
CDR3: CSVTAPYYGYTF
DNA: TGCAGCGTGACAGCGCCTTACTATGGCTACACCTTC